This TCR beta chain is drawn from a study of cytomegalovirus exposure and HLA in healthy donors. Trimming removed 3 bases from V and 2 bases from J; junction bases left unmatched: 7. Germline lookup yields CDR1 MGHRA and CDR2 YSYEKL. The CDR3 extends over 16 amino acids. This clone was seen a handful of times. What it recognizes is unknown. Study outcomes and limitations: Immune exposure data for these donors was limited to CMV serostatus. Several top significant clusters appeared, in a later analysis, to be linked to common viral pathogens. According to the study, 160 or so TCR beta chains were cytomegalovirus-associated.

This PCR relied on a set of 60 Vbeta primers and 13 Jbeta primers. Measured with immunoSEQ multiplex PCR; TCRdb has only the in-frame clones, and not every one. The table has roughly 130,000 clones, about 61% seen once. This TCR derives from a male donor in good health and CMV-seronegative. The sequencing sample was made of PBMCs. The chain combines TRBV4-1 with TRBJ1-3; 7 positions match TRBD1. CDR3 sequence (DNA): TGCGCCAGCAGCCAGCAAACAGGGGAGGCTGGAAACACCATATATTTT. Encoded protein: CASSQQTGEAGNTIYF.